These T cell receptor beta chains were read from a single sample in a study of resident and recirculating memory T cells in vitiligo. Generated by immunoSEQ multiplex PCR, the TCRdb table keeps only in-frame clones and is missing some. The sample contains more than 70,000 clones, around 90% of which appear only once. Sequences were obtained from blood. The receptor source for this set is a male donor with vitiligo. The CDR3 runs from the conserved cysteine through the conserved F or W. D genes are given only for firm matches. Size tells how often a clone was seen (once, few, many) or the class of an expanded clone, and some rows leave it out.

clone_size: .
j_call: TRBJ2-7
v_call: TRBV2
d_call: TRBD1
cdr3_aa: CASSLGQGVSEQYF
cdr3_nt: TGTGCCAGCAGTCTAGGACAGGGGGTAAGCGAGCAGTACTTC

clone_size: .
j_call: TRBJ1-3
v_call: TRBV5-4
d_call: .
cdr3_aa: CASSLEVAGNTIYF
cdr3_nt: TGTGCCAGCAGCTTAGAGGTCGCGGGAAACACCATATATTTT

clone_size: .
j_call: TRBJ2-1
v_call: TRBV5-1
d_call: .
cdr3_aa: CASSLGYRKPNEQFF
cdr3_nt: TGCGCCAGCAGCTTGGGGTACAGAAAACCCAATGAGCAGTTCTTC

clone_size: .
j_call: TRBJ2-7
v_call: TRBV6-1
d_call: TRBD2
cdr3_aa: CASRWAGGPYEQYF
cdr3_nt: TGTGCCAGCAGGTGGGCGGGAGGGCCCTACGAGCAGTACTTC

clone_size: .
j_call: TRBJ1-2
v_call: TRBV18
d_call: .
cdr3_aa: CASSPLTQGNNYGYTF
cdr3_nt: TGTGCCAGCTCACCACTAACCCAGGGGAATAACTATGGCTACACCTTC

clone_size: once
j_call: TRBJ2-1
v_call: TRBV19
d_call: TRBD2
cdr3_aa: CASSMGPGLAGYVHEQFF
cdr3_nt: TGTGCCAGTAGTATGGGGCCGGGACTAGCGGGATATGTACATGAGCAGTTCTTC

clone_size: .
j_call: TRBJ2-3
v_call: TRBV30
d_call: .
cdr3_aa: CAWSVRQSSTDTQYF
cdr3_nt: TGTGCCTGGAGTGTACGACAGTCTAGCACAGATACGCAGTATTTT

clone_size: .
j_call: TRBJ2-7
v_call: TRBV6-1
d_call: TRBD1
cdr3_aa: CASSVSAGGSYEQYF
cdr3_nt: TGTGCCAGCAGTGTCAGCGCAGGGGGCTCCTACGAGCAGTACTTC

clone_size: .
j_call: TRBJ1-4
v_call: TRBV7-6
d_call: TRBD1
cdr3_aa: CASSLDRDRKLFF
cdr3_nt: TGTGCCAGCAGCCTGGACAGGGACCGAAAACTGTTTTTT

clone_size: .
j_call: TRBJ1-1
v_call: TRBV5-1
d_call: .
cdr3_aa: CASSFGGHTEAFF
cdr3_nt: TGCGCCAGCAGCTTCGGCGGGCACACTGAAGCTTTCTTT

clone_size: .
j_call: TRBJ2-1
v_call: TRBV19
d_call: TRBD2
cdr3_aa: CASMGLAGGGEQFF
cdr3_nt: TGTGCCAGTATGGGACTAGCGGGAGGGGGTGAGCAGTTCTTC

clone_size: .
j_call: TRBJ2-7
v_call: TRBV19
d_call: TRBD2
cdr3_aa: CASSNGGRGLYEQYF
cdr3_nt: TGTGCCAGTAGTAATGGCGGGAGAGGGCTCTACGAGCAGTACTTC

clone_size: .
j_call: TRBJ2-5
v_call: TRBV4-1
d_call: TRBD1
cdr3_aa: CASSQAWTGVLTQYF
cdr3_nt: TGCGCCAGCAGCCAAGCGTGGACAGGGGTGTTGACCCAGTACTTC

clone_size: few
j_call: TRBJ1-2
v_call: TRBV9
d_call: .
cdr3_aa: CASSVGGGANGYTF
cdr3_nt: TGTGCCAGCAGCGTAGGTGGAGGGGCAAATGGCTACACCTTC

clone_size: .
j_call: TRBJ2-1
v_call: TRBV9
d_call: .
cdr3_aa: CASSVVGEAYNEQFF
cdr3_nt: TGTGCCAGCAGCGTAGTGGGAGAGGCCTACAATGAGCAGTTCTTC

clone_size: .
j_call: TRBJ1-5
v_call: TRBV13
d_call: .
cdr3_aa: CASSVHGGNQPQHF
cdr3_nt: TGTGCCAGCAGCGTACACGGGGGGAATCAGCCCCAGCATTTT

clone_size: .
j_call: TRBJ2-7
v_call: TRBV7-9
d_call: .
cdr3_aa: CASSFRGAPLYEQYF
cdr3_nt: TGTGCCAGCAGCTTCAGGGGCGCACCGCTCTACGAGCAGTACTTC

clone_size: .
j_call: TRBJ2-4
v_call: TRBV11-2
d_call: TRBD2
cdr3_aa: CASSLTWSGRPNIQYF
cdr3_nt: TGTGCCAGCAGCTTAACATGGAGCGGGAGGCCAAACATTCAGTACTTC

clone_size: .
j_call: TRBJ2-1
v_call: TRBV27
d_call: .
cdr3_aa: CASSLALAGSYNEQFF
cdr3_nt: TGTGCCAGCAGTTTAGCCCTAGCTGGCTCCTACAATGAGCAGTTCTTC

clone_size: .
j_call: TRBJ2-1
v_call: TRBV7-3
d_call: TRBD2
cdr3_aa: CASSSTTGPGGEQFF
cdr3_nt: TGTGCCAGCAGCTCCACTACAGGCCCGGGAGGGGAGCAGTTCTTC